This T cell receptor (beta chain) was observed in a study of CD8+CD57+ T cells in acquired aplastic anemia. Across the study: The DNA of sorted CD4+ and CD8+ cells averaged around 3.2 ug. Healthy donor CD4+ cell samples had a mean of about 10.8 million reads. General observations from the study: Comparison of patients with controls identified twenty-nine shared CD8+ CDR3 sequences.

Worth noting for this clonotype: Its specificity is unknown.

CDR1 and CDR2 from the germline V gene are LGHNA and YSLEER. The V and J ends lost 1 base and 0 bases respectively, with 15 bases between them. The CDR3 runs 18 residues. Profiles of TCR beta VDJ and CDR3 were generated from a genomic DNA template. MiXCR, run by TCRdb on the reads, gives a single entry per CDR3 protein. The sample records about 170,000 distinct CDR3 sequences, 63% being singletons. The sequencing sample was made of sorted CD4+, CD8+, or CD8+CD57+ T cells (not recorded which) from PBMCs. J is TRBJ2-2 and V is TRBV4-3; TRBD2 might be the D (6 bases). The clonotype was recovered from a human donor in good health. Written as DNA, the CDR3 is TGCGCCAGCAGCCAAGTTTACGGGACTCCTACGAACACCGGGGAGCTGTTTTTT. Its translation is CASSQVYGTPTNTGELFF.